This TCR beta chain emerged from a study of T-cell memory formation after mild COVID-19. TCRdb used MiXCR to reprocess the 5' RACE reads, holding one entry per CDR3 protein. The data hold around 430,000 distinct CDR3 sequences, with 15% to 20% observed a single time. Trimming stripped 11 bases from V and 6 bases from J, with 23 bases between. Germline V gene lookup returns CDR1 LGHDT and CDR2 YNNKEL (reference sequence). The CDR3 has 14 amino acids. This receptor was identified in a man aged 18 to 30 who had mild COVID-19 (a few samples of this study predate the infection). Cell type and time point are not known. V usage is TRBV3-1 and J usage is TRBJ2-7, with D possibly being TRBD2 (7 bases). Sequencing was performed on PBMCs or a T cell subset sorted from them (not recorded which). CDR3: CASRGGGRMGEQYF. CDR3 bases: TGTGCCTCCAGGGGCGGCGGGAGAATGGGCGAGCAGTACTTC.